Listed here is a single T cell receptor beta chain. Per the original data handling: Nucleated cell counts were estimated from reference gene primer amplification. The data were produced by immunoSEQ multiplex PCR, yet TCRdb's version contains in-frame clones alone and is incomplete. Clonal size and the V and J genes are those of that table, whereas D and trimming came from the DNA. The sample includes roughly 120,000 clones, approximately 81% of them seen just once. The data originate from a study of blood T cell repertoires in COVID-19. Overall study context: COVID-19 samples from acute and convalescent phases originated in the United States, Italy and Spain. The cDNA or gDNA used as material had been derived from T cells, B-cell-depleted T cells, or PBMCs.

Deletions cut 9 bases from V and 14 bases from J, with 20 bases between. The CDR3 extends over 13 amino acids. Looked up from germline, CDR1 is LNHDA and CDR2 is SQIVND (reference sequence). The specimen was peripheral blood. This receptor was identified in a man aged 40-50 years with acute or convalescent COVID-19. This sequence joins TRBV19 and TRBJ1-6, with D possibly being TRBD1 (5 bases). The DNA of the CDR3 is TGTGCCAGCTCGAGACAGCGGGATTCCGCCCTCCACTTT. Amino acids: CASSRQRDSALHF.